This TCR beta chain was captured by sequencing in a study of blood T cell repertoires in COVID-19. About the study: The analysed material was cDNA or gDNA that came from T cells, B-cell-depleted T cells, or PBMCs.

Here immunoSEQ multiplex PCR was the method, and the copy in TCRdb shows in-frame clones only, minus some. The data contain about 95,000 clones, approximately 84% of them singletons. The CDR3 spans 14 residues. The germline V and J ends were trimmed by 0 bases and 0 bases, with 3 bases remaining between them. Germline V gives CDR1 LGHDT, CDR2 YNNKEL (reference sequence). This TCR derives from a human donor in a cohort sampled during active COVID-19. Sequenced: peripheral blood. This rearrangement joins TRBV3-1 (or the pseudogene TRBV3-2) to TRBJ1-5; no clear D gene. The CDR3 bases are TGTGCCAGCAGCCAAGATCTTAGCAATCAGCCCCAGCATTTT. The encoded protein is CASSQDLSNQPQHF.